These T cell receptor beta chains were read from a single sample in a study of blood T cell repertoires in COVID-19. Here immunoSEQ multiplex PCR was the method, and the copy in TCRdb shows in-frame clones only, minus some. This table holds about 270,000 clones, more than 70% found once. Specimen: PBMCs or T cells enriched from blood (not recorded which). These receptors were taken from a woman aged 55-75 years in a cohort exposed to, infected with or recovered from COVID-19 (not recorded which). Both conserved end residues are part of each CDR3. The D gene is left open where the match is weak. A row's size may be missing; if present it is once, few, many or a size class.

clone_size,v_call,j_call,d_call,cdr3_nt,cdr3_aa
few,TRBV4-1,TRBJ2-3,-,TGCGCCAGCAGCCAGCCACTGGGGGCTTTCCGAGGCACAGATACGCAGTATTTT,CASSQPLGAFRGTDTQYF
-,TRBV12-5,TRBJ2-3,TRBD2,TGTGCTAGTGGTTTTGGGCTAGCGGGAGAAAGGGGCACAGATACGCAGTATTTT,CASGFGLAGERGTDTQYF
-,TRBV29-1,TRBJ2-3,-,TGCAGCGTTGGAGGCGAGCCTCGCAGTAGCACAGATACGCAGTATTTT,CSVGGEPRSSTDTQYF
few,TRBV7-9,TRBJ2-3,-,TGTGCCAGCACAAGGGGAGATACGCAGTATTTT,CASTRGDTQYF
-,TRBV24-1,TRBJ2-1,-,TGTGCCACCAGTCGAAAACAGGGCCATGAGCAGTTCTTC,CATSRKQGHEQFF
-,TRBV19,TRBJ2-7,-,TGTGCCAGTAGTATAGACCCTCGAGCGGGCGAGCAGTACTTC,CASSIDPRAGEQYF
-,TRBV10-3,TRBJ2-2,TRBD1,TGTGCCATCAGTGAGCCCGGGACAGAAAACACCGGGGAGCTGTTTTTT,CAISEPGTENTGELFF
-,TRBV2,TRBJ1-4,TRBD1,TGTGCCAGCAGTTTAGTAGGGGGCGAAAAACTGTTTTTT,CASSLVGGEKLFF
-,TRBV24-1,TRBJ1-5,-,TGTGCCACCAGTGACGGGGGGGGAGGGAGTCAGCCCCAGCATTTT,CATSDGGGGSQPQHF
-,TRBV5-1,TRBJ2-3,-,TGCGCCAGCAGCTTGGAGGGGGTTCGCACAGATACGCAGTATTTT,CASSLEGVRTDTQYF
-,TRBV20-1,TRBJ2-7,-,TGCAGTGCTAATGACCAGCGTAAGTCCTACGAGCAGTACTTC,CSANDQRKSYEQYF
-,TRBV3-1/TRBV3-2,TRBJ1-2,TRBD1,TGTGCCAGCAGCCCTGGGACAGGGGGAGTCTATGGCTACACCTTC,CASSPGTGGVYGYTF
-,TRBV7-9,TRBJ2-7,TRBD1,TGTGCCAGCAGCTTCCGGGACAGGGGGCCCTACGAGCAGTACTTC,CASSFRDRGPYEQYF
few,TRBV5-1,TRBJ2-2,TRBD2,TGCGCCAGCAGCTTTACTAGCGGGAGTCCCCCCGGGGAGCTGTTTTTT,CASSFTSGSPPGELFF
-,TRBV24-1,TRBJ1-5,-,TGTGCCACCAGTGATCCAGGGTCCCATCAGCCCCAGCATTTT,CATSDPGSHQPQHF
-,TRBV27,TRBJ1-6,TRBD1,TGTGCCAGCAGTTGGCGGCGGACAGGGGAGGAATCACCCCTCCACTTT,CASSWRRTGEESPLHF
-,TRBV2,TRBJ2-2,-,TGTGCCAGCAAGGTCCAGGGGCTCGCTAACACCGGGGAGCTGTTTTTT,CASKVQGLANTGELFF
-,TRBV11-3,TRBJ2-2,TRBD2,TGTGCCAGCAGCTTAGATCGGTTAGCGGGAGGGCCTGACACCGGGGAGCTGTTTTTT,CASSLDRLAGGPDTGELFF
-,TRBV28,TRBJ1-1,-,TGTGCCAGCAGTTTCCAGGGCGACGAAGCTTTCTTT,CASSFQGDEAFF
-,TRBV3-1/TRBV3-2,TRBJ2-1,TRBD2,TGTGCCAGCAGCCAAACGGGACTAGTGGCTTACAATGAGCAGTTCTTC,CASSQTGLVAYNEQFF
-,TRBV5-1,TRBJ1-1,TRBD1,TGCGCCAGCACGCGAGGACAGGGTAAGGTTGAAGCTTTCTTT,CASTRGQGKVEAFF
-,TRBV7-8,TRBJ2-3,-,TGTGCCAGCAGCTTAGAAGGGGCGCCCTATACAGATACGCAGTATTTT,CASSLEGAPYTDTQYF
-,TRBV2,TRBJ1-6,-,TGTGCCAGCAGTGAAGAGTCCAACGGGGTGTCCCTCCACTTT,CASSEESNGVSLHF
-,TRBV5-6,TRBJ2-7,TRBD2,TGTGCCAGCAGCTTCCGGACTAGCGGGAGGGCCGAGCAGTACTTC,CASSFRTSGRAEQYF
-,TRBV5-1,TRBJ2-3,-,TGCGCCAGCAGCCCCGGACTCTCGATGGGGGATACGCAGTATTTT,CASSPGLSMGDTQYF
-,TRBV6-5,TRBJ2-7,-,TGTGCCAGCAGTTCCGGGTCTCACTACGAGCAGTACTTC,CASSSGSHYEQYF
many,TRBV28,TRBJ1-5,TRBD1,TGTGCCAGCAGTTTACCAGGGGGAAGCAATCAGCCCCAGCATTTT,CASSLPGGSNQPQHF
-,TRBV28,TRBJ2-1,TRBD2,TGTGCCAGCAGTTTTAATCTAGCGGGGGGGCGTAAAGAGCAGTTCTTC,CASSFNLAGGRKEQFF
-,TRBV7-8,TRBJ1-4,-,TGTGCCAGCAGCTTACGAGGTGGCAGGGGAAATGAAAAACTGTTTTTT,CASSLRGGRGNEKLFF
-,TRBV14,TRBJ2-5,TRBD2,TGTGCCAGCAGCCTTCACCCCAAGACTAGCGGGAGCGATGAGACCCAGTACTTC,CASSLHPKTSGSDETQYF
-,TRBV7-9,TRBJ1-3,-,TGTGCCAGCAGCTTAGACCGCGGCTCTGGAAACACCATATATTTT,CASSLDRGSGNTIYF
-,TRBV18,TRBJ1-1,-,TGTGCCAGCTCACCACGGGGCGAGAACACTGAAGCTTTCTTT,CASSPRGENTEAFF
-,TRBV9,TRBJ1-1,-,TGTGCCAGCAGCTCGAGAGCGGGAACTGAAGCTTTCTTT,CASSSRAGTEAFF
once,TRBV7-9,TRBJ2-7,-,TGTGCCAGCAGCTTACCCCAGGGGCGATACGAGCAGTACTTC,CASSLPQGRYEQYF
-,TRBV5-1,TRBJ2-3,-,TGCGCCAGCAGCGGGGGCGGGAGAGGAACAGATACGCAGTATTTT,CASSGGGRGTDTQYF
once,TRBV19,TRBJ2-2,TRBD1,TGTGCCAGTACCGACAGGGGGCTAGCCACCGGGGAGCTGTTTTTT,CASTDRGLATGELFF
-,TRBV11-2,TRBJ2-7,TRBD1,TGTGCCAGCAGCACTGGACAGGGACGCTACGAGCAGTACTTC,CASSTGQGRYEQYF
-,TRBV12-5,TRBJ2-1,TRBD2,TGTGCTAGTGGTCCCGGGACTAGCGGACACAATGAGCAGTTCTTC,CASGPGTSGHNEQFF
-,TRBV6-2/TRBV6-3,TRBJ1-4,-,TGTGCCAGCACTTACGCTCGCCGGGAGAATGAAAAACTGTTTTTT,CASTYARRENEKLFF
-,TRBV6-6,TRBJ2-7,TRBD1,TGTGCCAGCAAAAAAGGGGACAGCGCTTCCTACGAGCAGTACTTC,CASKKGDSASYEQYF
-,TRBV28,TRBJ2-7,TRBD2,TGTGCCAGCAGCGAATCCGGGACTAGCGTGGGGGAGCAGTACTTC,CASSESGTSVGEQYF
-,TRBV28,TRBJ2-5,TRBD2,TGTGCCAGCTGGGGGGGGAGGGCCGTGGAGACCCAGTACTTC,CASWGGRAVETQYF
-,TRBV10-3,TRBJ2-3,TRBD2,TGTGCCATCAGTGATCCGAGGACTAGCGGGTCAGCAGATACGCAGTATTTT,CAISDPRTSGSADTQYF
-,TRBV5-6,TRBJ1-5,TRBD1,TGTGCCAGCAGCTCTAGGTACAGGGGGAGCAATCAGCCCCAGCATTTT,CASSSRYRGSNQPQHF
once,TRBV4-1,TRBJ2-7,TRBD2,TGCGCCAGCAGCCTATCCGTACTGGCGGGAGACCTCTACGAGCAGTACTTC,CASSLSVLAGDLYEQYF
-,TRBV9,TRBJ2-3,-,TGTGCCAGCAGCGTATACGGCGGGAGCACAGATACGCAGTATTTT,CASSVYGGSTDTQYF
-,TRBV4-2,TRBJ2-3,TRBD2,TGTGCCAGCAGCCAAGACACTAGCGGAGCTACAAGCACAGATACGCAGTATTTT,CASSQDTSGATSTDTQYF
-,TRBV5-4,TRBJ1-1,-,TGTGCCAGCAGCTTGGAAATGAGGGGGGGCACTGAAGCTTTCTTT,CASSLEMRGGTEAFF
-,TRBV3-1/TRBV3-2,TRBJ2-7,-,TGTGCCAGCAGCCAAGATCTTAGGTCGGGAGAGACGACCGAGCAGTACTTC,CASSQDLRSGETTEQYF
-,TRBV5-5,TRBJ2-4,-,TGTGCCAGCAGCTCTGGGGCAGGGATGGCCAAAAACATTCAGTACTTC,CASSSGAGMAKNIQYF
-,TRBV27,TRBJ2-1,-,TGTGCCAGCAGTGGGGGGAGGGAGCAGTTCTTC,CASSGGREQFF
-,TRBV20-1,TRBJ2-3,-,TGCAGTGCGGGACACACAGATACGCAGTATTTT,CSAGHTDTQYF
-,TRBV7-3,TRBJ2-6,TRBD1,TGTGCCAGCAGCCACCGGGACAGAACTGACTCTGGGGCCAACGTCCTGACTTTC,CASSHRDRTDSGANVLTF
-,TRBV3-1/TRBV3-2,TRBJ2-1,TRBD2,TGTGCCAGCAGCTCCCCCACTAGCGGGAATCATGAGCAGTTCTTC,CASSSPTSGNHEQFF